This T cell receptor beta chain was sequenced during a study of shared clonotypes between healthy human individuals. V lost 3 bases to trimming and J lost 0 bases; unmatched junction nucleotides: 10. The CDR3 covers 17 residues. Per the germline V gene, CDR1 is SGHRS and CDR2 is YFSETQ. Authors' processing steps: ImmunoSEQ only sent back junction sequences with no quality scores, so filtering was done differently. Sequencing used immunoSEQ multiplex PCR; TCRdb keeps in-frame clones, though not all of them. The V and J calls and clone size are taken from that table; D and trimming were inferred from the DNA. This table has some 1.1 million clones, 77% appearing once.

The source material was memory CD4+ T cells from PBMCs. Noted subset: CD45RA-negative fraction. The chain is built from TRBV5-1 and TRBJ2-5; 8 positions match TRBD2. This clonotype was obtained from a man younger than 35 in good health. Some clones in this sample may be carry-over from other donors' samples. The CDR3 sequence is CASSSPGTSDNQETQYF. The CDR3 region has the DNA TGCGCCAGCAGCTCTCCCGGGACTAGTGACAACCAAGAGACCCAGTACTTC.